This is a list of T cell receptor beta chains from one sample in a study of T cell responses to AZD1222 COVID-19 vaccine. Sequencing was performed with immunoSEQ multiplex PCR; in TCRdb, only in-frame clones are kept and a portion is missing. In the table there are around 80,000 clones, roughly nine tenths of which are singletons. The input for sequencing was peripheral blood, taken 28 days after the second AZD1222 dose. The origin of the receptors is an adult who received the AZD1222 COVID-19 vaccine. CDR3s include the opening cysteine and the closing phenylalanine or tryptophan. D genes are given only for firm matches. Some rows mark clone size as missing; the rest say once, few, many or name a class of expanded clone.

j_call v_call d_call clone_size cdr3_aa cdr3_nt
TRBJ1-1 TRBV7-9 . . CASSPRKNTEAFF TGTGCCAGCAGCCCCCGAAAGAACACTGAAGCTTTCTTT
TRBJ1-4 TRBV6-4 . . CASSTGQPELAVANEKLFF TGTGCCAGCAGTACTGGACAACCTGAACTGGCGGTGGCTAATGAAAAACTGTTTTTT
TRBJ1-1 TRBV30 . . CAWSVTARNTEAFF TGTGCCTGGAGTGTGACAGCGAGGAACACTGAAGCTTTCTTT
TRBJ1-2 TRBV7-9 . few CASSSRRGLGYTF TGTGCCAGCAGCTCCCGCAGGGGCTTAGGCTACACCTTC
TRBJ1-1 TRBV30 . . CAWSRNTEAFF TGTGCCTGGAGCAGGAACACTGAAGCTTTCTTT
TRBJ1-1 TRBV30 . . CAWSVRGATSTEAFF TGTGCCTGGAGTGTACGGGGGGCTACAAGCACTGAAGCTTTCTTT
TRBJ1-4 TRBV6-1 TRBD1 . CASSEASRGITNEKLFF TGTGCCAGCAGTGAAGCATCCAGGGGGATAACTAATGAAAAACTGTTTTTT
TRBJ2-2 TRBV5-1 . . CASSTSQGNTGELFF TGCGCCAGCAGCACTTCCCAGGGAAACACCGGGGAGCTGTTTTTT
TRBJ1-1 TRBV10-2 TRBD1 . CASSEDLTGEAFF TGCGCCAGCAGTGAGGACTTGACAGGGGAAGCTTTCTTT
TRBJ2-7 TRBV10-3 . . CAISTPSYEQYF TGTGCCATCAGTACCCCTAGCTACGAGCAGTACTTC
TRBJ1-2 TRBV6-5 . . CASRDISGYTF TGTGCCAGCAGAGATATATCCGGCTACACCTTC
TRBJ1-6 TRBV23-1 . . CASSQGHSNNSPLHF TGCGCCAGCAGTCAAGGTCACAGCAATAATTCACCCCTCCACTTT
TRBJ2-5 TRBV7-2 . few CATSAYSGRETQYF TGTGCCACCTCAGCTTATAGTGGGAGAGAGACCCAGTACTTC
TRBJ1-1 TRBV3-1/TRBV3-2 TRBD1 . CASSPEEDRAEAFF TGTGCCAGCAGCCCCGAGGAGGACAGGGCTGAAGCTTTCTTT
TRBJ2-7 TRBV7-3 . . CASSLSTDYEQYF TGTGCCAGCAGCTTAAGTACAGATTACGAGCAGTACTTC
TRBJ2-7 TRBV7-6 . . CASGGRTPYEQYF TGTGCCTCAGGTGGGCGGACCCCCTACGAGCAGTACTTC
TRBJ1-1 TRBV19 . . CASRGDAGNTEAFF TGTGCCAGTAGGGGGGATGCCGGGAACACTGAAGCTTTCTTT
TRBJ1-1 TRBV21-1 . . CATRGRNTEAFF TGTGCCACGAGAGGCAGGAACACTGAAGCTTTCTTT
TRBJ1-5 TRBV7-9 . . CASSLDFQPQHF TGTGCCAGCAGCTTAGATTTTCAGCCCCAGCATTTT
TRBJ1-1 TRBV9 . once CASSVGGGVGDTEAFF TGTGCCAGCAGCGTTGGGGGAGGGGTCGGGGACACTGAAGCTTTCTTT
TRBJ2-3 TRBV19 . . CASSASSRTDTQYF TGTGCCAGTAGTGCCTCGAGTAGGACAGATACGCAGTATTTT
TRBJ1-1 TRBV10-3 . few CAISESQKNTEAFF TGTGCCATCAGTGAGTCGCAGAAGAACACTGAAGCTTTCTTT
TRBJ1-1 TRBV27 . . CASTPGQYAEAFF TGTGCCAGCACCCCAGGACAGTACGCTGAAGCTTTCTTT
TRBJ1-1 TRBV14 . . CASSQQGSFTEAFF TGTGCCAGCAGCCAACAAGGGTCATTCACTGAAGCTTTCTTT
TRBJ2-2 TRBV27 . . CASSLGSTGGDTGELFF TGTGCCAGCAGTTTAGGGAGCACCGGGGGAGACACCGGGGAGCTGTTTTTT
TRBJ1-4 TRBV5-1 TRBD1 . CASGRTGGEKLFF TGCGCCAGCGGACGGACAGGGGGCGAAAAACTGTTTTTT
TRBJ1-1 TRBV7-2 . . CASRTGTPNTEAFF TGTGCCAGCAGAACGGGGACTCCGAACACTGAAGCTTTCTTT
TRBJ1-1 TRBV27 TRBD1 . CASSSGTGGQGTEAFF TGTGCCAGCAGTTCGGGGACAGGGGGACAGGGCACTGAAGCTTTCTTT
TRBJ2-2 TRBV5-4 . . CASSPLGRTGELFF TGTGCCAGCAGCCCCTTAGGGCGAACCGGGGAGCTGTTTTTT
TRBJ1-1 TRBV6-5 . . CASSYEQGPTEAFF TGTGCCAGCAGTTACGAACAGGGCCCCACTGAAGCTTTCTTT
TRBJ1-2 TRBV5-1 . . CASRGANYGYTF TGCGCCAGCAGAGGAGCTAACTATGGCTACACCTTC
TRBJ1-1 TRBV27 . . CASSLWAGRSEAFF TGTGCCAGCAGTTTATGGGCAGGGAGATCTGAAGCTTTCTTT
TRBJ1-5 TRBV19 TRBD1 once CASSPGQKNQPQHF TGTGCCAGTAGTCCGGGACAGAAGAATCAGCCCCAGCATTTT
TRBJ1-1 TRBV15 TRBD1 . CATSSEGEQGLRMNTEAFF TGTGCCACCAGCAGTGAGGGAGAACAGGGGTTGAGGATGAACACTGAAGCTTTCTTT
TRBJ2-7 TRBV9 TRBD2 . CASSVDPTGLASYEQYF TGTGCCAGCAGCGTAGACCCCACGGGACTAGCATCCTACGAGCAGTACTTC
TRBJ1-2 TRBV19 TRBD1 . CASSGGTGGAGYTF TGTGCCAGTAGTGGGGGGACAGGGGGCGCTGGCTACACCTTC
TRBJ1-1 TRBV25-1 . . CASSKSGSMNTEAFF TGTGCCAGCAGTAAATCGGGGTCTATGAACACTGAAGCTTTCTTT
TRBJ1-6 TRBV27 . few CASSLRNSPLHF TGTGCCAGCAGTTTACGCAATTCACCCCTCCACTTT
TRBJ2-2 TRBV7-3 . . CASRAIGGELFF TGTGCCAGCAGAGCAATCGGCGGGGAGCTGTTTTTT
TRBJ2-1 TRBV3-1/TRBV3-2 . . CASSQEAVNEQFF TGTGCCAGCAGCCAAGAAGCGGTCAATGAGCAGTTCTTC
TRBJ2-7 TRBV6-2/TRBV6-3 TRBD2 . CASSDPSSGRASYEQYF TGTGCCAGCAGTGACCCCTCTAGCGGGAGGGCCTCGTACGAGCAGTACTTC
TRBJ1-2 TRBV3-1/TRBV3-2 TRBD1 . CASSQDWARGPGGYTF TGTGCCAGCAGCCAAGATTGGGCGAGGGGGCCGGGCGGCTACACCTTC
TRBJ2-1 TRBV9 TRBD1 . CASSPRTGLGNEQFF TGTGCCAGCAGCCCAAGGACAGGACTTGGCAATGAGCAGTTCTTC
TRBJ1-2 TRBV30 TRBD1 . CAWRAGTGAYGYTF TGTGCCTGGAGAGCCGGGACAGGAGCCTATGGCTACACCTTC
TRBJ2-1 TRBV5-1 TRBD1 . CASSDRGDDEQFF TGCGCCAGCTCCGACAGGGGGGACGATGAGCAGTTCTTC
TRBJ1-1 TRBV19 . . CASSDIANTEAFF TGTGCCAGTAGTGACATAGCGAACACTGAAGCTTTCTTT
TRBJ2-5 TRBV19 TRBD2 . CASSTWTSGVSETQYF TGTGCCAGTAGTACCTGGACTAGCGGGGTCTCGGAGACCCAGTACTTC
TRBJ1-6 TRBV6-5 . . CASRAQGKSNSPLHF TGTGCCAGCAGAGCACAGGGAAAGTCAAATTCACCCCTCCACTTT
TRBJ2-3 TRBV7-4 . . CASSYHWDLASTDTQYF TGTGCCAGCAGCTACCACTGGGACCTAGCAAGCACAGATACGCAGTATTTT
TRBJ2-2 TRBV5-1 TRBD2 . CASSLFGTSGTGELFF TGCGCCAGCAGCTTGTTCGGGACTAGTGGCACCGGGGAGCTGTTTTTT
TRBJ2-7 TRBV18 . . CASSERESGPEQYF TGTGCCAGCTCAGAAAGGGAGAGTGGCCCCGAGCAGTACTTC
TRBJ1-1 TRBV19 . . CASTSTFVAFF TGTGCCAGTACCTCAACTTTTGTAGCTTTCTTT
TRBJ2-2 TRBV29-1 . . CSVEVSPGGELFF TGCAGCGTTGAAGTTTCCCCTGGAGGGGAGCTGTTTTTT
TRBJ2-5 TRBV19 TRBD2 . CASSIRGTSGRGQETQYF TGTGCCAGTAGTATACGTGGTACTAGCGGGAGGGGGCAAGAGACCCAGTACTTC